This T cell receptor (beta chain) is drawn from a study of T cell clones after liver transplantation. Turning to this clone: Its specificity is unknown.

Here immunoSEQ multiplex PCR was the method, and the copy in TCRdb shows in-frame clones only, minus some. The table includes about 51,000 clones, roughly nine tenths detected once. Findings of the study overall: Post-transplant time points were not standardized, so conclusions are preliminary. In two subjects, few donor cells limited the measurable donor-reactive repertoire.

Trimming removed 4 bases from V and 3 bases from J, with 6 bases in between. The germline CDR1 and CDR2 sequences are SGHAT and FQNNGV. This CDR3 has 12 amino acids. Here the sequenced sample was CD8+ T cells from blood, taken 12 months after liver transplant. The chain joins TRBV11-2 to TRBJ1-1; D gene unclear. The TCR comes from a human patient who received a liver transplant. Some T cells may arise from the graft donor. As DNA, the CDR3 is TGTGCCAGCAGCTCTGAATACACTGAAGCTTTCTTT. Amino acids: CASSSEYTEAFF. Drawing the rest from reference TRBV11-2 and TRBJ1-1, the complete variable domain is EAGVAQSPRYKIIEKRQSVAFWCNPISGHATLYWYQQILGQGPKLLIQFQNNGVVDDSQLPKDRFSAERLKGVDSTLKIQPAKLEDSAVYLCASSSEYTEAFFGQGTRLTVV.